This T cell receptor (beta chain) was captured in a study of T cell changes during pregnancy in multiple sclerosis. V shed 5 bases, J shed 5 bases, and the junction held 9 bases outside the gene matches. Germline assignment: CDR1 MDHEN and CDR2 SYDVKM. This CDR3 has 15 amino acids. Libraries were prepared by immunoSEQ multiplex PCR; TCRdb keeps only in-frame clonotypes and omits some of them. The table has just under 85,000 clones, 91% seen once; the top ten hold under 3%. The genes are TRBV28 and TRBJ1-2, with 9 bases that match TRBD1. The clonotype originates from a female donor with multiple sclerosis, enrolled in a pregnancy study. Source: peripheral blood, taken in the first trimester of pregnancy. CDR3 in amino acids: CASSTQGARSYGYTF. CDR3 in DNA: TGTGCCAGCAGTACACAGGGGGCGCGCAGTTATGGCTACACCTTC.